What follows is one T cell receptor (beta chain) and its context. These data are taken from a study of blood T cell repertoires in COVID-19. Study background: Specimens from acute and convalescent COVID-19 originated in the United States, Italy and Spain. PBMCs, B-cell-depleted T cells, or T cells were the source of the cDNA or gDNA that made up the material.

Authors' processing steps: For nucleated cells, counts were estimated from reference gene primer amplification. The table came from immunoSEQ multiplex PCR; TCRdb's copy has only in-frame clones and leaves some out. Clone size and the V and J calls come from that table; the DNA yielded D and trimming. The top ten hold roughly 6% of the sample, which has 100,000 or so clones, approximately 85% seen once. The V and J ends lost 6 bases and 0 bases respectively, with 8 bases between them. Germline values: CDR1 KGHSH, CDR2 LQKENI. The CDR3 spans 13 residues. V usage is TRBV18 and J usage is TRBJ1-1, with D unclear. The clonotype was recovered from a woman aged 60-75 years with acute or convalescent COVID-19. Sequenced material: peripheral blood. The CDR3 spells CASSRVLNTEAFF. Here the CDR3 DNA reads TGTGCCAGCTCGCGTGTACTGAACACTGAAGCTTTCTTT.